This passage covers 20 T cell receptor beta chains from one sample sequenced in a study of cytomegalovirus exposure and HLA in healthy donors. The PCR had 60 Vbeta and 13 Jbeta primers. Repertoires were generated with immunoSEQ multiplex PCR, while TCRdb's copy carries only in-frame clones and drops some. This table holds about 200,000 clones, around 83% found once. Input material: PBMCs. The receptor source for this set is a girl aged 5-17 years in good health and CMV-seronegative.

V is TRBV28 and J is TRBJ1-2; D not certain. V dropped 7 bases and J dropped 0 bases, with 6 bases sitting between them. Per the germline V gene, CDR1 is MDHEN and CDR2 is SYDVKM. There are 12 residues in the CDR3. The CDR3 DNA follows: TGTGCCAGCACCCCAGCTAACTATGGCTACACCTTC. It yields the protein CASTPANYGYTF.

CDR3 residues: CASSPRTGAAGEQYF. CDR3 in DNA: TGTGCCAGCAGCCCCCGGACAGGGGCTGCGGGGGAGCAGTACTTC. This chain joins TRBV14 and TRBJ2-7, with TRBD1 matching over 9 bases. The germline V gene has CDR1 SGHDN and CDR2 FVKESK. V shed 4 bases and J 7 bases; nucleotides not matched to a gene: 11. CDR3 length: 15 residues.

The chain has TRBV27 and TRBJ2-5; tentative D call: TRBD2 (6 bases). V shed 7 bases and J shed 2 bases, with 20 bases lying between them. The CDR3 covers 16 residues. CDR1 and CDR2 (germline): MNHEY, SMNVEV (reference sequence). CDR3: CASTSVGGLGQETQYF. The CDR3 DNA sequence: TGTGCCAGCACTTCGGTGGGGGGACTGGGACAAGAGACCCAGTACTTC.

The rearrangement joins TRBV10-3 to TRBJ1-4; D uncertain. The CDR3 is made up of 13 amino acids. V dropped 6 bases and J dropped 8 bases, with 13 bases sitting between them. CDR1 is ENHRY, CDR2 SYGVKD, per germline. As DNA, the CDR3 is TGTGCCATCAGGGGAGAACAGAAGGAAAAACTGTTTTTT. Translated: CAIRGEQKEKLFF.

V gene TRBV7-9 combines with J gene TRBJ1-2; D gene uncertain. V dropped 6 bases and J dropped 8 bases, with 25 bases sitting between them. Per germline, CDR1 SEHNR and CDR2 FQNEAQ (reference sequence). The CDR3 is made up of 16 amino acids. DNA for the CDR3: TGTGCCAGCAGTCCTCGACTTAACCCCCTCTATGAGGGCTACACCTTC. Protein sequence: CASSPRLNPLYEGYTF.

The chain has TRBV7-6 and TRBJ2-7, with 9 bases aligning to TRBD1. Trimming removed 0 bases from V and 6 bases from J; junction bases left unmatched: 12. Germline V gene data show CDR1 as SGHVS and CDR2 as FNYEAQ. This CDR3 region has 17 residues. The DNA of the CDR3 is TGTGCCAGCAGCTTAGCGTTTTTTGGGACAGGGCTTTCCGAGCAGTACTTC. This gives the protein CASSLAFFGTGLSEQYF. Full variable domain (outside the CDR3, taken from reference TRBV7-6 and TRBJ2-7): GAGVSQSPRYKVTKRGQDVALRCDPISGHVSLYWYRQALGQGPEFLTYFNYEAQQDKSGLPNDRFSAERPEGSISTLTIQRTEQRDSAMYRCASSLAFFGTGLSEQYFGPGTRLTVT.

The chain joins TRBV27 to TRBJ2-1; 10 bases are a match to TRBD2. The junction had 12 bases not matched to a gene; V was cut back by 5 bases and J by 5 bases. The CDR3 totals 17 residues. Germline CDR1 and CDR2: MNHEY and SMNVEV (reference sequence). The CDR3 loop reads CASSPTGLAKVNNEQFF. DNA for the CDR3: TGTGCCAGCAGTCCCACGGGACTAGCGAAAGTTAACAATGAGCAGTTCTTC.

This rearrangement joins TRBV27 to TRBJ1-4; the D is unclear. The V end lost 5 bases, the J end lost 7 bases, and 17 bases lay between the germline ends. Germline V CDR1 and CDR2: MNHEY, SMNVEV (reference sequence). The CDR3 totals 15 residues. DNA for the CDR3: TGTGCCAGCAGTCAACCCGGGAGTTATATTGAAAAACTGTTTTTT. It codes for CASSQPGSYIEKLFF.

The V call is TRBV14, the J call TRBJ2-1, with 7 bases identical to TRBD2. The CDR3 is 15 amino acids. V dropped 4 bases and J dropped 4; count of bases not matched to a gene: 7. Germline V gene lookup returns CDR1 SGHDN and CDR2 FVKESK. For the CDR3, the DNA is TGTGCCAGCAGCCTTTTTGGGGGGGGTTACAATGAGCAGTTCTTC. As protein: CASSLFGGGYNEQFF. The variable domain in full, with the rest retrieved from reference TRBV14 and TRBJ2-1, is EAGVTQFPSHSVIEKGQTVTLRCDPISGHDNLYWYRRVMGKEIKFLLHFVKESKQDESGMPNNRFLAERTGGTYSTLKVQPAELEDSGVYFCASSLFGGGYNEQFFGPGTRLTVL.

This chain uses TRBV19 with TRBJ2-5, with a weak D call TRBD1 (5 bases). CDR3 length: 13 amino acids. Germline CDR1 reads LNHDA; CDR2 reads SQIVND (reference sequence). V lost 5 bases and J lost 5, with 12 bases in between. CDR3 sequence (DNA): TGTGCCAGTAGTGACCAGGGTGACGAGACCCAGTACTTC. This translates into CASSDQGDETQYF. Looking up the rest from reference TRBV19 and TRBJ2-5 gives the full variable domain: DGGITQSPKYLFRKEGQNVTLSCEQNLNHDAMYWYRQDPGQGLRLIYYSQIVNDFQKGDIAEGYSVSREKKESFPLTVTSAQKNPTAFYLCASSDQGDETQYFGPGTRLLVL.

The chain uses TRBV18 and TRBJ1-4; 8 positions match TRBD1. Germline assignment: CDR1 KGHSH and CDR2 LQKENI. Unmatched junction bases numbered 9, after V lost 0 bases and J lost 0 bases. The CDR3 has 19 residues. The CDR3, as DNA: TGTGCCAGCTCACCACCGACAGGGGCCCGCCCGACAACTAATGAAAAACTGTTTTTT. It is translated as CASSPPTGARPTTNEKLFF.

This clone was recorded only once. The J gene is TRBJ1-2, the V gene TRBV4-2, with TRBD1 as a possible D gene (6 bases). The length of the CDR3 is 15 residues. Germline CDR1 reads LGHNA; CDR2 reads YNFKEQ. The V and J ends lost 0 bases and 2 bases respectively, with 10 bases between them. The CDR3 loop is CASSQDGRGNYGYTF. In DNA form, the CDR3 reads TGTGCCAGCAGCCAAGACGGGAGGGGGAACTATGGCTACACCTTC.

As for this clone: Other DNA sequences within the sample encode an identical CDR3. The chain links TRBV5-1 to TRBJ1-5; the D is unclear. Germline CDR1 reads SGHRS; CDR2 reads YFSETQ. There are 16 residues in the CDR3. The ends were cut back, 1 base at V and 4 bases at J, with 15 bases in the middle. CDR3 in amino acids: CASSLSPGPENQPQHF. In DNA, the CDR3 is TGCGCCAGCAGCTTGAGCCCTGGGCCTGAGAATCAGCCCCAGCATTTT.

The V gene is TRBV6-6, the J gene TRBJ1-1, with unresolved D. The length of the CDR3 is 14 residues. V dropped 0 bases and J dropped 3 bases, with 8 bases sitting between them. Germline CDR1 reads MNHNY; CDR2 reads SVGAGI (reference sequence). The CDR3 reads CASSYSTADTEAFF. In nucleotides, the CDR3 is TGTGCCAGCAGTTACTCCACGGCGGACACTGAAGCTTTCTTT.

The CDR3 nucleotides read TGTGCCAGCAGTCCCGCAGCGAATCAGCCCCAGCATTTT. Its protein is CASSPAANQPQHF. This sequence joins TRBV28 and TRBJ1-5; D remains unclear. V lost 5 bases, J lost 4 bases, and 9 bases lay in between. This CDR3 is 13 amino acids long. Germline V CDR1 and CDR2: MDHEN, SYDVKM.

The chain combines TRBV28 with TRBJ1-1; the D gene is possibly TRBD1 (6 bases). This CDR3 is built from 14 residues. The germline CDR1 and CDR2 sequences are MDHEN and SYDVKM. Trimming took off 8 bases at V and 1 base at J, with 14 bases between the two ends. CDR3 sequence reads: CASVLRTANTEAFF. For the CDR3, the DNA is TGTGCCAGCGTCCTGAGGACAGCGAACACTGAAGCTTTCTTT.

This clone was recorded once. The junction departs from germline at one end; a sequencing error may be responsible. The V gene is TRBV19, the J gene TRBJ2-7, with 7 bases identical to TRBD2. Germline V gene sequence: CDR1 LNHDA, CDR2 SQIVND (reference sequence). The CDR3 is 15 amino acids. The DNA of the CDR3 is TGTGCCTGTAGCCCCACCGGGACTACCTCCTACGAGCAGTACTTC. Its translation: CACSPTGTTSYEQYF.

The gene calls are TRBV7-6 and TRBJ1-6, with D possibly matching TRBD1 (6 bases). Germline V CDR1 and CDR2: SGHVS, FNYEAQ. Trimming cost V 2 bases and J 8 bases, with 13 bases left between them. This CDR3 region has 15 residues. CDR3: CASSLWAQGHSPLHF. CDR3 sequence (DNA): TGTGCCAGCAGCTTATGGGCACAGGGCCATTCACCCCTCCACTTT.

This sequence joins TRBV7-9 and TRBJ1-1; no reliable D call. Germline V gene sequence: CDR1 SEHNR, CDR2 FQNEAQ (reference sequence). Trimming removed 5 bases at V and 3 bases at J, with 19 bases between. The CDR3 is 16 amino acids. The DNA of the CDR3 is TGTGCCAGCAGCCCGAACCGGGCGGGGAGGGACACTGAAGCTTTCTTT. This codes for CASSPNRAGRDTEAFF. Together with reference TRBV7-9 and TRBJ1-1, the CDR3 gives the full variable domain: DTGVSQNPRHKITKRGQNVTFRCDPISEHNRLYWYRQTLGQGPEFLTYFQNEAQLEKSRLLSDRFSAERPKGSFSTLEIQRTEQGDSAMYLCASSPNRAGRDTEAFFGQGTRLTVV.

This clone was observed a single time. This sequence joins TRBV5-4 and TRBJ2-5; a possible D gene is TRBD1 (5 bases). Near its end, the DNA agrees better with TRBJ2-7, so the J call may be wrong. This CDR3 has 13 residues. From germline, CDR1 is SGHNT and CDR2 YYREEE (reference sequence). CDR3 coding DNA: TGTGCCAGCAGCTTGTTAGGGGTCTACGAGCAGTACTTC. This codes for CASSLLGVYEQYF.